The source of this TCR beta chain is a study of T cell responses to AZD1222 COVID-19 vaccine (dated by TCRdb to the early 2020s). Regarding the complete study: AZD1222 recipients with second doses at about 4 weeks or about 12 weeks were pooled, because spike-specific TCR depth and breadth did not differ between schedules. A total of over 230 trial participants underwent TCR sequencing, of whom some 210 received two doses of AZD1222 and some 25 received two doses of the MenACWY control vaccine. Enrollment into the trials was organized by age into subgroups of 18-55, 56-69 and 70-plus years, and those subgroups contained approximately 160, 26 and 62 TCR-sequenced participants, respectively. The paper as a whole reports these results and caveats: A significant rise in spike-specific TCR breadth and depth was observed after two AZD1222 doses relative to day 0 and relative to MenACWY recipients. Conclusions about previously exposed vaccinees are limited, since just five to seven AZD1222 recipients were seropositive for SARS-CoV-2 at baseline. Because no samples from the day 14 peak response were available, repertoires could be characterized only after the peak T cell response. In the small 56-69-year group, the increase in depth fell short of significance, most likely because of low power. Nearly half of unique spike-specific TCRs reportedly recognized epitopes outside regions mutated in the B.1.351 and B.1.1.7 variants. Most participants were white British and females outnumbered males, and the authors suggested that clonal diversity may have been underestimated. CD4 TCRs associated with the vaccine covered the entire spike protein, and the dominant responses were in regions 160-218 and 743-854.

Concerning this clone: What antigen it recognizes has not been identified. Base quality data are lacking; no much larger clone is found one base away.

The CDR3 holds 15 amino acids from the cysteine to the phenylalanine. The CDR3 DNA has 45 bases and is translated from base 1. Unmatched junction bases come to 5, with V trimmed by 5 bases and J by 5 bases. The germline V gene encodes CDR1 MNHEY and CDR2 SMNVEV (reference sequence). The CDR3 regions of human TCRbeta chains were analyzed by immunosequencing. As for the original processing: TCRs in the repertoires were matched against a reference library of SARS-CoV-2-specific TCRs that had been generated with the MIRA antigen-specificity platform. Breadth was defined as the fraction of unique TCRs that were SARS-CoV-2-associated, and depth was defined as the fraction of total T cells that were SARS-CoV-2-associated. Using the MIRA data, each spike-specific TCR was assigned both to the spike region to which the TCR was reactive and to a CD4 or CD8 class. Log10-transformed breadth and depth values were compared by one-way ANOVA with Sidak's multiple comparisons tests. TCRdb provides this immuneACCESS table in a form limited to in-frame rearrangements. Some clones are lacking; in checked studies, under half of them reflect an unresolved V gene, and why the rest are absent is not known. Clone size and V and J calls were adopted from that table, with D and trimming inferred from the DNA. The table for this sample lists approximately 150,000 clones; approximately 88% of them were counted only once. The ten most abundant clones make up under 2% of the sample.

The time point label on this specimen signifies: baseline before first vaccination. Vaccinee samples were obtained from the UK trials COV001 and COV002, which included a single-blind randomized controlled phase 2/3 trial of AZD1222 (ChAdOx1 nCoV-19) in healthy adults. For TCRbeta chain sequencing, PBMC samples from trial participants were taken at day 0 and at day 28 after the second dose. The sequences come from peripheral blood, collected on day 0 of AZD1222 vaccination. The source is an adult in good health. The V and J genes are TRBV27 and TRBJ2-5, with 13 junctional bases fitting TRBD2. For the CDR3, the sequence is CASSTGLAGKETQYF. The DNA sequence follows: TGTGCCAGCAGTACGGGACTAGCGGGGAAGGAGACCCAGTACTTC.